Presented here are 25 T cell receptor beta chains from one specimen sequenced in a study of shared clonotypes between healthy human individuals (TCRdb year 2020). The library was prepared using the immunoSEQ multiplex PCR assay. What TCRdb holds here is the immuneACCESS table cut down to in-frame rearrangements. Part of the clones is not present; checked against another copy, under half of the missing clones reflect an unresolved V gene, and the others are unexplained. Here the sample has 800,000 or so clones; about 96% occur a single time. The ten largest clones take up over 0.2% of the sample. For the CD8 naive samples, CD45RO-negative cells were positively selected for CCR7, yielding a CD45RA+CCR7+ population from which TemRA cells were excluded. Sequenced input: naive CD8+ T cells sorted from blood. The cell subset or site label corresponds to: CD45RA+CCR7+. The receptors stem from a man younger than 40 in good health.

This rearrangement joins TRBV28 to TRBJ2-3; 12 nucleotides match TRBD2. The germline CDR1 and CDR2 sequences are MDHEN and SYDVKM. The junction had 8 bases not matched to a gene; V was cut back by 4 bases and J by 3 bases. The CDR3 totals 17 residues. The chain's CDR3 is CASSSPTSGRVTDTQYF. The CDR3 nucleotides read TGTGCCAGCAGTTCACCGACTAGCGGGAGAGTTACAGATACGCAGTATTTT.

V usage is TRBV4-1 and J usage is TRBJ2-1; D is perhaps TRBD1 (5 bases). Trimming stripped 4 bases from V and 0 bases from J, with 13 bases between. This CDR3 region has 16 residues. Germline CDR1 reads MGHRA; CDR2 reads YSYEKL. The CDR3 region has the DNA TGCGCCAGCAGCCCTGTAGGGGTCAGCTCCTACAATGAGCAGTTCTTC. It yields the protein CASSPVGVSSYNEQFF.

The rearrangement uses TRBV27 and TRBJ2-7, with TRBD2 matching over 9 bases. The CDR3 is 16 residues long. The trim removed 4 bases at V and 2 bases at J, leaving 9 bases unmatched. Germline-derived CDR1 and CDR2 are MNHEY and SMNVEV (reference sequence). CDR3 loop: CASSSSPGLAPYEQYF. The CDR3 nucleotides read TGTGCCAGCAGTTCCTCCCCGGGACTAGCCCCCTACGAGCAGTACTTC.

V is TRBV4-1 and J is TRBJ1-1; maybe TRBD1 (5 bases). This CDR3 spans 14 amino acids. Germline-derived CDR1 and CDR2 are MGHRA and YSYEKL. With 1 base removed from V and 7 bases from J, the gap between germline ends came to 13 bases. This CDR3 is CASSQGQGGIEAFF. The CDR3 nucleotides are TGCGCCAGCAGCCAAGGTCAGGGAGGGATTGAAGCTTTCTTT.

The V and J genes are TRBV5-5 and TRBJ2-7; no clear D gene. CDR3 length: 12 amino acids. The V gene lost 4 bases and the J gene lost 6 bases, with 11 bases spanning the gap. Germline CDR1 reads SGHKS; CDR2 reads YYEKEE (reference sequence). CDR3 region: CASSGSLGEQYF. CDR3 nucleotides: TGTGCCAGCAGCGGCAGTCTGGGCGAGCAGTACTTC. The entire variable domain, with the rest obtained from reference TRBV5-5 and TRBJ2-7, is as follows: DAGVTQSPTHLIKTRGQQVTLRCSPISGHKSVSWYQQVLGQGPQFIFQYYEKEERGRGNFPDRFSARQFPNYSSELNVNALLLGDSALYLCASSGSLGEQYFGPGTRLTVT.

This chain links TRBV7-9 with TRBJ1-1; D might be TRBD1 (5 bases). The CDR3 sequence is 16 residues long. V lost 5 bases, J lost 3 bases, and 19 bases lay in between. Germline V lookup: CDR1 SEHNR, CDR2 FQNEAQ (reference sequence). The CDR3 sequence is CASSPLRGISYTEAFF. Written as DNA, the CDR3 is TGTGCCAGCAGCCCCCTTCGGGGGATTTCCTACACTGAAGCTTTCTTT.

CDR3 in DNA: TGTGCCAGCAGCTCAGGGGGCCTCTATGGCTACACCTTC. Its protein product is CASSSGGLYGYTF. This sequence joins TRBV5-4 and TRBJ1-2; 8 bases match TRBD1. Germline-derived CDR1 and CDR2 are SGHNT and YYREEE (reference sequence). J gave up 4 bases and V 3 bases, and 2 bases lay outside the gene matches. The CDR3 runs 13 residues.

This chain joins TRBV15 and TRBJ2-7; 9 positions agree with TRBD1. The length of the CDR3 is 14 residues. Trimming at V came to 3 bases and at J to 6 bases, leaving 6 bases not matched to a gene. CDR1 and CDR2 from the germline V gene are LNHNV and YYDKDF (reference sequence). The CDR3 reads CATSRAGQGIEQYF. CDR3 DNA: TGTGCCACCAGCAGGGCCGGACAGGGGATCGAGCAGTACTTC.

The chain joins TRBV18 to TRBJ2-1; 8 nucleotides line up with TRBD1. V lost 5 bases, J lost 6 bases, and 9 bases stayed unmatched. Germline V gene data show CDR1 as KGHSH and CDR2 as LQKENI. The CDR3 sequence is 15 residues long. Here the CDR3 reads CASSTDRGEGNEQFF. DNA for the CDR3: TGTGCCAGCTCAACCGACAGGGGAGAGGGCAATGAGCAGTTCTTC.

The chain recombines TRBV18 with TRBJ2-5; D may correspond to TRBD1 or TRBD2 (5 bases each). Trimming shortened V by 6 bases and J by 3 bases, and 14 bases separated the two germline ends. CDR3 length equals 14 residues. Germline V gene data show CDR1 as KGHSH and CDR2 as LQKENI. This CDR3 reads CASSTWDGKETQYF. The DNA of the CDR3 is TGTGCCAGCTCCACCTGGGACGGGAAAGAGACCCAGTACTTC.

The V call is TRBV7-2, the J call TRBJ1-1; D gene uncertain. The V end lost 1 base, the J end lost 6 bases, and 9 bases lay between the germline ends. Germline V gives CDR1 SGHTA, CDR2 FQGNSA. This CDR3 has 13 amino acids. For the CDR3, the DNA is TGTGCCAGCAGCTTAGTTCTGGGAGCTGAAGCTTTCTTT. Translated: CASSLVLGAEAFF.

This chain joins TRBV27 and TRBJ2-7; D could derive from TRBD1 or TRBD2 (6 bases each). Trimming removed 7 bases from V and 2 bases from J, with 21 bases in between. The CDR3 consists of 16 residues. The V gene's germline CDR1 is MNHEY and CDR2 SMNVEV (reference sequence). The CDR3 sequence: CASTLRGGTPPYEQYF. The CDR3 region has the DNA TGTGCCAGCACCCTGAGAGGAGGGACACCCCCCTACGAGCAGTACTTC.

The count of this clone is one. The chain joins TRBV19 to TRBJ2-2, with D perhaps matching TRBD1 (6 bases). Germline lookup yields CDR1 LNHDA and CDR2 SQIVND (reference sequence). The CDR3 runs 15 residues. The V gene lost 10 bases and the J gene lost 2 bases, with 17 bases spanning the gap. The CDR3 reads CATHSGHRNTGELFF. The CDR3 DNA is TGTGCCACCCACTCGGGACACAGAAACACCGGGGAGCTGTTTTTT. The complete variable domain, with remaining parts taken from reference TRBV19 and TRBJ2-2, reads DGGITQSPKYLFRKEGQNVTLSCEQNLNHDAMYWYRQDPGQGLRLIYYSQIVNDFQKGDIAEGYSVSREKKESFPLTVTSAQKNPTAFYLCATHSGHRNTGELFFGEGSRLTVL.

This clone was seen once. The chain employs TRBV9 and TRBJ1-1; D is unresolved. The CDR3 is made up of 16 amino acids. Germline CDR1 SGDLS, CDR2 YYNGEE. The germline V and J ends were trimmed by 0 bases and 5 bases, with 17 bases remaining between them. CDR3 sequence: CASSVEGRPDGTEAFF. The CDR3 nucleotides are TGTGCCAGCAGCGTAGAAGGCCGTCCGGACGGTACTGAAGCTTTCTTT.

V usage is TRBV6-6 and J usage is TRBJ2-1; perhaps D is TRBD1 or TRBD2 (6 bases each). V lost 2 bases to trimming and J lost 4 bases, with 15 bases between them. CDR3 length: 16 amino acids. The germline V gene has CDR1 MNHNY and CDR2 SVGAGI (reference sequence). The CDR3 region has the DNA TGTGCCAGCAGTTACGCGGGACAAAGATTTTACAATGAGCAGTTCTTC. It specifies CASSYAGQRFYNEQFF.

The V and J genes are TRBV4-1 and TRBJ2-1; no definite D call. The CDR3 is made up of 14 amino acids. V lost 0 bases and J 7 bases, leaving 10 bases between the germline ends. Per germline, CDR1 MGHRA and CDR2 YSYEKL. Here the CDR3 reads CASSQDLDGNEQFF. CDR3 nucleotides: TGCGCCAGCAGCCAAGACTTGGACGGTAATGAGCAGTTCTTC.

The rearrangement joins TRBV9 to TRBJ2-2, with D maybe TRBD1 (7 bases). Between the trimmed V and J ends, which lost 10 bases and 7 bases, there was a span of 17 bases. The CDR3 is made up of 13 amino acids. Germline V gene sequence: CDR1 SGDLS, CDR2 YYNGEE. The CDR3 region has the DNA TGTGCCTCCGACGTTCAGGGGGGCGGGGAGCTGTTTTTT. Protein product: CASDVQGGGELFF.

The J gene is TRBJ1-1, the V gene TRBV5-1; tentative D call: TRBD1 (5 bases). The V end lost 2 bases, the J end lost 0 bases, and 11 bases lay between the germline ends. The germline V gene encodes CDR1 SGHRS and CDR2 YFSETQ. The CDR3 totals 15 residues. Here the CDR3 DNA reads TGCGCCAGCAGCTTTAGGGGTATTATGAACACTGAAGCTTTCTTT. Protein product: CASSFRGIMNTEAFF.

The V call is TRBV6-6, the J call TRBJ2-7; 8 bases match TRBD1. CDR3 length: 15 amino acids. V shed 4 bases, J shed 2 bases, and the junction held 7 bases outside the gene matches. The V gene's germline CDR1 is MNHNY and CDR2 SVGAGI (reference sequence). The CDR3 DNA reads as TGTGCCAGCAGTTCCACCGGGACAGGCCCCTACGAGCAGTACTTC. It yields the protein CASSSTGTGPYEQYF.

The rearrangement links TRBV27 to TRBJ2-3; 7 bases are shared with TRBD2. Unmatched junction bases numbered 8, after V lost 2 bases and J lost 3 bases. Per the germline V gene, CDR1 is MNHEY and CDR2 is SMNVEV (reference sequence). This CDR3 is built from 16 residues. The DNA for the CDR3 is TGTGCCAGCAGTTTAGGTGCGGGAGTAACGACAGATACGCAGTATTTT. It is translated as CASSLGAGVTTDTQYF.

This chain joins TRBV9 and TRBJ2-5, with D uncertain. This CDR3 has 13 amino acids. V lost 3 bases and J 9 bases, leaving 15 bases between the germline ends. The germline V gene encodes CDR1 SGDLS and CDR2 YYNGEE. CDR3 protein: CASSAPGVVAQYF. CDR3 nucleotides: TGTGCCAGCAGCGCACCGGGCGTCGTTGCCCAGTACTTC.

V and J are TRBV7-9 and TRBJ2-5, with a tentative D call TRBD1 (6 bases). Trimming shortened V by 0 bases and J by 1 base, and 6 bases separated the two germline ends. The CDR3 length is 14 residues. Per the germline V gene, CDR1 is SEHNR and CDR2 is FQNEAQ (reference sequence). CDR3 region: CASSLATGQETQYF. The CDR3 region has the DNA TGTGCCAGCAGCTTAGCGACAGGCCAAGAGACCCAGTACTTC. Full variable domain (remainder filled in from reference TRBV7-9 and TRBJ2-5): DTGVSQNPRHKITKRGQNVTFRCDPISEHNRLYWYRQTLGQGPEFLTYFQNEAQLEKSRLLSDRFSAERPKGSFSTLEIQRTEQGDSAMYLCASSLATGQETQYFGPGTRLLVL.

This sequence joins TRBV27 and TRBJ2-7; tentatively, D is TRBD1 (6 bases). Germline CDR1 and CDR2: MNHEY and SMNVEV (reference sequence). Trimming pared 2 bases from V and 2 bases from J, leaving 10 bases between. The CDR3 spans 14 residues. The CDR3 DNA is TGTGCCAGCAGTTTACAGGGGAATACCTACGAGCAGTACTTC. Translating gives CASSLQGNTYEQYF.

This chain links TRBV27 with TRBJ2-2; 13 bases align to TRBD2. This CDR3 is built from 17 residues. J was trimmed by 4 bases and V by 2 bases; bases with no gene match: 4. The V gene's germline CDR1 is MNHEY and CDR2 SMNVEV (reference sequence). The CDR3 protein is CASSLGLAGDSTGELFF. The CDR3 coding sequence is TGTGCCAGCAGTTTAGGACTAGCGGGAGATAGCACCGGGGAGCTGTTTTTT.

The V gene is TRBV7-6, the J gene TRBJ2-7; D unresolved. V was trimmed by 2 bases and J by 3 bases, leaving 11 bases between them. Germline assignment: CDR1 SGHVS and CDR2 FNYEAQ. This CDR3 is built from 14 residues. The CDR3 reads CASSLYLGLYEQYF. In DNA, the CDR3 is TGTGCCAGCAGCTTATATCTGGGTCTCTACGAGCAGTACTTC.